The following is a TCR beta chain sequence with its context. This sample is drawn from a study of blood T cell repertoires in COVID-19. The CDR3 is 15 amino acids. With 5 bases removed from V and 0 bases from J, the gap between germline ends came to 11 bases. Germline loops: CDR1 SEHNR, CDR2 FQNEAQ (reference sequence). Profiling relied on immunoSEQ multiplex PCR, and the TCRdb table lists in-frame clones only, not all of them. Of more than 300,000 clones listed, 92% are singletons. The receptor comes from a woman between 25 and 40 years old who had recovered from COVID-19. The sequenced sample consisted of PBMCs or T cells enriched from blood (not recorded which). The rearrangement uses TRBV7-9 and TRBJ1-3; D gene unclear. This CDR3 is CASSPRGNSGNTIYF. The CDR3 DNA sequence: TGTGCCAGCAGCCCACGGGGAAACTCTGGAAACACCATATATTTT.